Each of the 11 T cell receptor beta chains below was sequenced from the same sample in a study of cytomegalovirus exposure and HLA in healthy donors. PCR involved 60 Vbeta and 13 Jbeta primers. The method was immunoSEQ multiplex PCR; TCRdb's version includes in-frame clones alone and lacks a portion of them. The repertoire holds about 130,000 clones, roughly 82% seen once, with 2% to 3% in the top ten. Sequencing used PBMCs. The receptors derive from a man aged 50-59 years in good health and CMV-seronegative.

This clone was recorded only once. This chain uses TRBV19 with TRBJ2-3, with 10 bases aligning to TRBD1. The trim removed 4 bases at V and 0 bases at J, leaving 4 bases unmatched. Germline CDR1 LNHDA, CDR2 SQIVND (reference sequence). CDR3 length equals 16 residues. The DNA for the CDR3 is TGTGCCAGTAGTACGCCGGACAGGGGGAGCACAGATACGCAGTATTTT. Its translation: CASSTPDRGSTDTQYF.

This chain uses TRBV6-5 with TRBJ1-2; maybe TRBD1 (5 bases). Looked up from germline, CDR1 is MNHEY and CDR2 is SVGAGI. V was clipped by 2 bases and J by 7 bases, with 11 bases between them. The length of the CDR3 is 13 residues. In DNA, the CDR3 is TGTGCCAGCAGTTACGGAGGGGTCGGTGGCTACACCTTC. Encoded protein: CASSYGGVGGYTF.

The chain employs TRBV5-1 and TRBJ2-7, with 8 bases matching TRBD2. Germline CDR1 reads SGHRS; CDR2 reads YFSETQ. Germline trimming cut 2 bases from V and 7 bases from J; bases unmatched to any gene: 8. The length of the CDR3 is 14 residues. CDR3 loop: CASSFSGGANEQYF. The CDR3 DNA is TGCGCCAGCAGCTTTTCCGGGGGGGCCAATGAGCAGTACTTC. Filled out from reference TRBV5-1 and TRBJ2-7, the complete variable domain reads KAGVTQTPRYLIKTRGQQVTLSCSPISGHRSVSWYQQTPGQGLQFLFEYFSETQRNKGNFPGRFSGRQFSNSRSEMNVSTLELGDSALYLCASSFSGGANEQYFGPGTRLTVT.

This chain joins TRBV10-3 and TRBJ1-1; TRBD1 might be the D (6 bases). This CDR3 is built from 12 residues. Trimming removed 3 bases from V and 7 bases from J, with 9 bases in between. The germline gives CDR1 ENHRY, CDR2 SYGVKD. CDR3 in DNA: TGTGCCATCAGTGATCAGGGGAGTGAAGCTTTCTTT. It is translated as CAISDQGSEAFF.

This clone occurred a few times. CDR3 bases: TGCGCCAGCAGCCAAGATAACGTGCCCGAGCCCTACAATGAGCAGTTCTTC. This translates into CASSQDNVPEPYNEQFF. The V gene is TRBV4-1, the J gene TRBJ2-1, with D unresolved. V lost 0 bases to trimming and J lost 2 bases, with 14 bases between them. The CDR3 covers 17 residues. CDR1 MGHRA and CDR2 YSYEKL come from the germline V gene.

The J gene is TRBJ2-7, the V gene TRBV5-8; tentative D call: TRBD2 (6 bases). V shed 8 bases and J shed 0 bases, with 21 bases lying between them. CDR3 length: 16 amino acids. Germline V gene lookup returns CDR1 SGHTS and CDR2 YDEGEE. CDR3 in DNA: TGTGCCAGTCCTCTTCGCCGGGACTCATACTCCTACGAGCAGTACTTC. As protein: CASPLRRDSYSYEQYF. The full variable domain, rest sourced from reference TRBV5-8 and TRBJ2-7, is EAGVTQSPTHLIKTRGQQATLRCSPISGHTSVYWYQQALGLGLQFLLWYDEGEERNRGNFPPRFSGRQFPNYSSELNVNALELEDSALYLCASPLRRDSYSYEQYFGPGTRLTVT.

The J gene is TRBJ1-5, the V gene TRBV6-5, with D possibly TRBD1 on 5 matching bases. The CDR3 sequence is 13 residues long. CDR1 and CDR2 (germline): MNHEY, SVGAGI. V was shortened by 7 bases and J by 2 bases, with 9 bases between the two germline ends. The CDR3 nucleotides are TGTGCCAGCACCCAGGGCGGCAATCAGCCCCAGCATTTT. This encodes CASTQGGNQPQHF.

This clone is a singleton in its sample. The chain is built from TRBV12-1 and TRBJ2-5; the table's D call, TRBD1, was not checked against the DNA. Matching the DNA end better, TRBJ2-7 makes the J call doubtful. TRBV12-1 is a known pseudogene. CDR3 length: 12 residues. The CDR3 coding sequence is TGTGCCAGACGGACAGGGCCGCACGAGCAGTACTTC. It encodes CARRTGPHEQYF.

This chain links TRBV30 with TRBJ2-3, with D uncertain. Germline V gene data show CDR1 as GTSNPN and CDR2 as SVGIG (reference sequence). The CDR3 loop spans 11 amino acids. V gave up 1 base and J gave up 9 bases, with 8 bases separating them. The CDR3 DNA sequence: TGTGCCTGGAGTGGCAAGCGCACGCAGTATTTT. This encodes CAWSGKRTQYF.

The V call is TRBV7-8, the J call TRBJ2-1; no definite D call. The V gene's germline CDR1 is SGHVS and CDR2 FQNEAQ. Trimming cost V 1 base and J 5 bases, with 9 bases left between them. This CDR3 region has 14 residues. The CDR3 here is CASSLEWADNEQFF. CDR3 in DNA: TGTGCCAGCAGCTTAGAGTGGGCCGACAATGAGCAGTTCTTC. Filled out from reference TRBV7-8 and TRBJ2-1, the complete variable domain reads GAGVSQSPRYKVAKRGQDVALRCDPISGHVSLFWYQQALGQGPEFLTYFQNEAQLDKSGLPSDRFFAERPEGSVSTLKIQRTQQEDSAVYLCASSLEWADNEQFFGPGTRLTVL.

The chain links TRBV19 to TRBJ1-2; D is ambiguous. CDR3 length equals 11 residues. Trimming pared 8 bases from V and 6 bases from J, leaving 10 bases between. Germline values: CDR1 LNHDA, CDR2 SQIVND (reference sequence). The CDR3 nucleotides read TGTGCCAGTCGTAAAGCGGATGGCTACACCTTC. Amino acid sequence: CASRKADGYTF.